A few counts support the clone carrying this TCR beta chain. Its antigen is not known. This sample was included in a study of T cells in Graves' hyperthyroidism and ophthalmopathy. The study's findings and limits: Most clonotypes that expanded in the thyroid above 0.001 also showed up in blood.

What was amplified from RNA transcripts were TCR beta CDR3 regions. HTBI primers were the set used in a first-round RT-PCR of the TCR CDR3. In TCRdb, the multiplex PCR reads were re-called with MiXCR into one record per CDR3 protein. This repertoire shows around 720,000 distinct CDR3 sequences, over 35% found once; its top ten account for around 31%. This receptor was taken from a woman between 40 and 50 years old with Graves' hyperthyroidism. Specimen: blood.

CDR3: CASSIRGDYGYTF. The CDR3 nucleotides read TGTGCCAGCAGTATCAGGGGCGACTATGGCTACACCTTC. The chain joins TRBV6-5 to TRBJ1-2; possible D gene TRBD1, 6 bases. V was trimmed by 5 bases and J by 3 bases, leaving 10 bases between them. The CDR3 consists of 13 residues. Per the germline V gene, CDR1 is MNHEY and CDR2 is SVGAGI.